This T cell receptor (beta chain) was recovered during a study of cytomegalovirus exposure and HLA in healthy donors. The study, taken as a whole, reports: Rates of TCR association differed by HLA locus in a later analysis, with DRB1 highest and HLA-C lowest. Later analysis revealed greater clonal expansion in HLA-associated TCR beta chains than in equally common others. In vitro, a few CMV-associated chains proved specific for CMV antigens.

PCR primers comprised 60 Vbeta and 13 Jbeta primers. TCRdb's copy holds only in-frame clones and misses some; the assay was immunoSEQ multiplex PCR. The data hold under 200,000 clones, with 77% observed a single time. Comment on this clone: Its specificity is unknown.

CDR1 and CDR2 (germline): SGHTA, FQGNSA. V lost 6 bases and J 7 bases, leaving 11 bases between the germline ends. The CDR3 consists of 12 residues. The sequence was collected from a woman aged 40 to 50 in good health and CMV-seropositive. The sequencing input was PBMCs. This chain joins TRBV7-2 and TRBJ2-3, with D possibly TRBD1 on 5 matching bases. CDR3 DNA: TGTGCCAGCAGTCAACAGGACAATACGCAGTATTTT. Its translation: CASSQQDNTQYF.